The rows below give T cell receptor beta chains drawn from one sample of a study of cytomegalovirus exposure and HLA in healthy donors. Assay: immunoSEQ multiplex PCR; the TCRdb copy retains only in-frame clones and omits some. The data show about 130,000 clones, around 67% seen once. Sequencing used PBMCs. The source is a man aged 18 to 30 in good health and CMV-seropositive. The CDR3 runs from the conserved cysteine through the conserved F or W. A D gene is named only where the DNA matches it firmly. Rows give clone size only sometimes, using once, few, many, or a class for an expanded clone.

abundance	v_gene	j_gene	d_gene	CDR3nt	CDR3aa
NA	TRBV19	TRBJ1-6	NA	TGTGCCAGTAGTATTTCGGGGGGGGCCCCCCTCCACTTT	CASSISGGAPLHF
few	TRBV10-3	TRBJ2-7	NA	TGTGCCACCAACCCAGGGGCTACGGAGGACGAGCAGTACTTC	CATNPGATEDEQYF
NA	TRBV7-2	TRBJ1-2	TRBD1	TGTGCCAGCAGCTACAGGGGAAATGGCTACACCTTC	CASSYRGNGYTF
NA	TRBV5-1	TRBJ2-7	TRBD1	TGCGCCAGCAGCTTAGGTTTCTCGACTAGAACAGGGGGAAGCGGCGAGCAGTACTTC	CASSLGFSTRTGGSGEQYF
NA	TRBV5-1	TRBJ2-3	NA	TGCGCCAGCAGCTTGGACAGGTCGAGCACAGATACGCAGTATTTT	CASSLDRSSTDTQYF
NA	TRBV5-4	TRBJ1-2	TRBD1	TGTGCCAGCAGCGCGGGACAGATTAACTATGGCTACACCTTC	CASSAGQINYGYTF
few	TRBV28	TRBJ1-4	NA	TGTGCCAGCAGTTTTCTAGTTAATGAAAAACTGTTTTTT	CASSFLVNEKLFF
NA	TRBV5-4	TRBJ2-5	NA	TGTGCCAGCAGCTTGGACGCGCGGGAGACCCAGTACTTC	CASSLDARETQYF
NA	TRBV9	TRBJ2-7	TRBD2	TGTGCCAGCAGCGCGGGGACTAGCGGGAGCGGCTTTTACGAGCAGTACTTC	CASSAGTSGSGFYEQYF
NA	TRBV4-2	TRBJ2-2	TRBD1	TGTGCCAGCAGCCAGGGGCTTTCCGGGACAGGCAACACCGGGGAGCTGTTTTTT	CASSQGLSGTGNTGELFF
NA	TRBV7-3	TRBJ1-1	NA	TGTGCCAGCAGCCCCCTGAGCACAGGGACTGAAGCTTTCTTT	CASSPLSTGTEAFF
NA	TRBV6-5	TRBJ2-7	NA	TGTGCCGGCAAAGCGACCTTGCTCTCCTACGAGCAGTACTTC	CAGKATLLSYEQYF
few	TRBV6-6	TRBJ2-1	NA	TGTGCCAGCAGTTACGGGTGGGCCGGGGACAATGAGCAGTTCTTC	CASSYGWAGDNEQFF
NA	TRBV5-1	TRBJ2-1	NA	TGCGCCAGCAGCGGCGGGACAGTCTACAATGAGCAGTTCTTC	CASSGGTVYNEQFF
NA	TRBV6-5	TRBJ1-1	NA	TGTGCCAGCAAGAGGGAGGGTGTGAACACTGAAGCTTTCTTT	CASKREGVNTEAFF
NA	TRBV10-3	TRBJ2-5	TRBD2	TGTGCCATCAGTTCTAGAGGACTAGCGGAGACCCAGTACTTC	CAISSRGLAETQYF
NA	TRBV28	TRBJ2-5	NA	TGTGCCAGCAGACAGGATTTCTACCAAGAGACCCAGTACTTC	CASRQDFYQETQYF
NA	TRBV5-6	TRBJ2-3	TRBD1	TGTGCCAGCAGGAATAGGGGGCAGAGAGATACGCAGTATTTT	CASRNRGQRDTQYF
few	TRBV9	TRBJ2-3	NA	TGTGCCAGCAGCGCCTCCACAGATACGCAGTATTTT	CASSASTDTQYF
NA	TRBV6-1	TRBJ2-1	NA	TGTGCCACGACAGAGGTCTCCTACAATGAGCAGTTCTTC	CATTEVSYNEQFF
NA	TRBV7-3	TRBJ1-1	NA	TGTGCCAGCAGCTTACTCGGCAGGGGCACTGAAGCTTTCTTT	CASSLLGRGTEAFF
NA	TRBV28	TRBJ1-5	NA	TGTACCAGCAGCCTGAGAGGACTCAAACGCAGTCAGCCCCAGCATTTT	CTSSLRGLKRSQPQHF
NA	TRBV6-6	TRBJ2-5	NA	TGTGCCAGCAGTTACTCGAGAGAGACCCAGTACTTC	CASSYSRETQYF
NA	TRBV6-1	TRBJ1-2	TRBD1	TGTGCCAGCTGGGGGACAGTTAACTATGGCTACACCTTC	CASWGTVNYGYTF
NA	TRBV28	TRBJ1-5	NA	TGTGCCAGCAGACCGACGGGGTATAGCAATCAGCCCCAGCATTTT	CASRPTGYSNQPQHF
NA	TRBV30	TRBJ1-3	NA	TGTGCCTGGAGCTCATGGGGGGGCTCTGGAAACACCATATATTTT	CAWSSWGGSGNTIYF
NA	TRBV7-9	TRBJ2-7	TRBD2	TGTGCCAGCAGCACGGGAGGCCGAACCCCCAGCTCCTACGAGCAGTACTTC	CASSTGGRTPSSYEQYF
NA	TRBV9	TRBJ2-3	TRBD2	TGTGCCAGCAGCCCCCGGGGGGGGCGGGGGGGCACAGATACGCAGTATTTT	CASSPRGGRGGTDTQYF
few	TRBV29-1	TRBJ2-7	TRBD1	TGCAGCGTTGGGCAGGGGACAGGATCCTACGAGCAGTACTTC	CSVGQGTGSYEQYF
NA	TRBV5-6	TRBJ2-7	NA	TGTGCCAGCAGCTTGACTACCTCCTACGAGCAGTACTTC	CASSLTTSYEQYF
NA	TRBV13	TRBJ2-7	NA	TGTGCCAGCAGCAACTTGAGAAGCTCCTACGAGCAGTACTTC	CASSNLRSSYEQYF
NA	TRBV27	TRBJ2-7	TRBD1	TGTGCCAGCAGTTTATCTGGAGGGACAGGGGACGAGAACTCCTACGAGCAGTACTTC	CASSLSGGTGDENSYEQYF
NA	TRBV11-2	TRBJ1-2	NA	TGTGCCAGCAGTAAACCGGGAGGCCCCGGCTACACCTTC	CASSKPGGPGYTF
NA	TRBV7-9	TRBJ2-3	TRBD2	TGTGCCAGCAGCCTGCCTGGGCGGGAGTATACAGATACGCAGTATTTT	CASSLPGREYTDTQYF
few	TRBV6-4	TRBJ2-1	TRBD1	TGTGCCAGCAGTGACCGGACAGGGGGCTACAATGAGCAGTTCTTC	CASSDRTGGYNEQFF
NA	TRBV6-1	TRBJ2-7	TRBD1	TGTGCCAGCTGGGCTGCCAGGGGGCTGTACGAGCAGTACTTC	CASWAARGLYEQYF
NA	TRBV5-4	TRBJ2-4	TRBD1	TGTGCCAGCAGTGGGACAGGGGCCAAAAACATTCAGTACTTC	CASSGTGAKNIQYF
NA	TRBV4-1	TRBJ1-1	NA	TGCGCCAGCAGCCAAGATTTCGGGACAGAAGCTTTCTTT	CASSQDFGTEAFF
NA	TRBV5-1	TRBJ1-2	TRBD1	TGCGCCAGCAGCTCTAGGACAGGGAGTTATGGCTACACCTTC	CASSSRTGSYGYTF
NA	TRBV20-1	TRBJ2-2	NA	TGCAGTGCTAGACCAGGGCGGGAGCTGTTTTTT	CSARPGRELFF
NA	TRBV15	TRBJ1-1	NA	TGTGCCACCAGCCCCTGGGGCACCTTGAACACTGAAGCTTTCTTT	CATSPWGTLNTEAFF
few	TRBV4-1	TRBJ2-3	TRBD1	TGCGCCAGCAGCCTAGGACAGGGTCCCGTATCGGATACGCAGTATTTT	CASSLGQGPVSDTQYF
NA	TRBV9	TRBJ2-3	NA	TGTGCCAGCAGCGTCCTGAACTCCCCAGATACGCAGTATTTT	CASSVLNSPDTQYF
NA	TRBV7-2	TRBJ2-5	TRBD2	TGTGCCAGCAGCTTCCAGACGGGGGGACAAGAGACCCAGTACTTC	CASSFQTGGQETQYF
NA	TRBV7-6	TRBJ2-1	TRBD2	TGTGCCAGCAGCGCCAAGGGGACTAGCGGGTTCAGAGGATCCTACAATGAGCAGTTCTTC	CASSAKGTSGFRGSYNEQFF
NA	TRBV7-2	TRBJ2-6	NA	TGTGCCAGCAGCTTGTCCAGTGCTGGGGCCAACGTCCTGACTTTC	CASSLSSAGANVLTF
once	TRBV6-1	TRBJ2-2	NA	TGTGCCAGTTGGGACTCCTCGAACACCGGGGAGCTGTTTTTT	CASWDSSNTGELFF
few	TRBV18	TRBJ1-5	NA	TGTGCCAGCTCCCTCCAGGAGGGCTTCGGTCAGCCCCAGCATTTT	CASSLQEGFGQPQHF
NA	TRBV7-3	TRBJ2-7	NA	TGTGCCAGCAGCTTAGGGGGCGGGAGCCACGAGCAGTACTTC	CASSLGGGSHEQYF
NA	TRBV14	TRBJ2-5	TRBD2	TGTGCCAGCAGCCAAGACCGGGGATGGGAGGGGTTTGAGACCCAGTACTTC	CASSQDRGWEGFETQYF
few	TRBV7-2	TRBJ2-7	TRBD2	TGTGCCAGCAGCTCACTACCCAGCGGGAGCTCCTACGAGCAGTACTTC	CASSSLPSGSSYEQYF
NA	TRBV10-1	TRBJ2-6	NA	TGCGCCAGCAGTGGGCAGGGAAGCTCTGGGGCCAACGTCCTGACTTTC	CASSGQGSSGANVLTF
NA	TRBV10-3	TRBJ2-1	NA	TGTGCCACAAAGGCCCCCACAGATGAGCAGTTCTTC	CATKAPTDEQFF
NA	TRBV9	TRBJ1-2	NA	TGTGCCAGCAGCGTAGCGCGGGGCTACACCTTC	CASSVARGYTF
once	TRBV19	TRBJ2-5	TRBD2	TGTGCCAGTAGTCACCTAGCGGACCAAGAGACCCAGTACTTC	CASSHLADQETQYF